These T cell receptor beta chains were read from a single sample in a study of control samples from healthy donors and cancer patients. Here immunoSEQ multiplex PCR was the method, and the copy in TCRdb shows in-frame clones only, minus some. The data contain about 160,000 clones, just over 90% of them seen just once; the ten biggest clones take up approximately 4%. Sequenced input: blood. The receptors were sampled from an older woman in good health. Both conserved end residues are part of each CDR3. Fields, in order: D gene, clone size, J gene, V gene, CDR3 protein, CDR3 DNA. A D gene is named only where the DNA matches it firmly. Only part of the rows carry a size: once, few, many, or a class if the clone is expanded.

>.|.|TRBJ2-5|TRBV3-1/TRBV3-2
CASSQDGRPEETQYF
TGTGCCAGCAGCCAAGATGGGCGGCCAGAGGAGACCCAGTACTTC
>.|.|TRBJ2-3|TRBV5-4
CASSDLTDTQYF
TGTGCCAGCAGTGACCTCACAGATACGCAGTATTTT
>.|.|TRBJ2-3|TRBV5-8
CASSAYGGWRTDTQYF
TGTGCCAGCAGCGCCTACGGGGGTTGGCGAACAGATACGCAGTATTTT
>.|.|TRBJ1-1|TRBV4-1
CASSQGMQGAGAFF
TGCGCCAGCAGCCAAGGGATGCAGGGCGCAGGGGCTTTCTTT
>.|.|TRBJ1-1|TRBV25-1
CASSVLGVNTEAFF
TGTGCCAGCAGTGTTCTTGGGGTTAACACTGAAGCTTTCTTT
>.|.|TRBJ1-5|TRBV19
CASSITGRNQPQHF
TGTGCCAGTAGTATTACGGGGCGGAATCAGCCCCAGCATTTT
>.|.|TRBJ2-3|TRBV7-2
CASILRAGGDTQYF
TGTGCCAGCATCCTAAGGGCGGGTGGAGATACGCAGTATTTT
>.|.|TRBJ2-5|TRBV9
CASSVDAGVGETQYF
TGTGCCAGCAGCGTGGACGCCGGGGTTGGAGAGACCCAGTACTTC
>.|.|TRBJ1-2|TRBV27
CASSLNGNYGYTF
TGTGCCAGCAGTTTAAATGGTAACTATGGCTACACCTTC
>.|few|TRBJ2-3|TRBV12-3/TRBV12-4
CASSPTSNTQYF
TGTGCCAGCAGTCCTACTAGCAATACGCAGTATTTT
>TRBD1|.|TRBJ1-4|TRBV7-9
CASSKGTGSEKLFF
TGTGCCAGCAGCAAAGGGACAGGGAGCGAAAAACTGTTTTTT
>.|.|TRBJ1-6|TRBV6-5
CASRYRVHNSPLHF
TGTGCCAGCAGGTACAGGGTCCATAATTCACCCCTCCACTTT
>TRBD1|.|TRBJ1-3|TRBV6-6
CASSYSRDSSGNTIYF
TGTGCCAGCAGTTACTCCCGGGACAGCTCTGGAAACACCATATATTTT
>.|.|TRBJ1-1|TRBV29-1
CSVLGVNTEAFF
TGCAGCGTTCTGGGAGTCAACACTGAAGCTTTCTTT
>.|once|TRBJ2-2|TRBV5-8
CASSLVVASLNTGELFF
TGTGCCAGCAGCTTGGTAGTGGCCAGCCTGAACACCGGGGAGCTGTTTTTT
>TRBD1|few|TRBJ1-5|TRBV27
CASMGTGASNQPQHF
TGTGCCAGCATGGGGACAGGGGCCAGCAATCAGCCCCAGCATTTT
>TRBD2|.|TRBJ2-1|TRBV6-2/TRBV6-3
CASSYPPGLNYNEQFF
TGTGCCAGCAGTTACCCCCCGGGACTAAACTACAATGAGCAGTTCTTC
>.|.|TRBJ1-5|TRBV3-1/TRBV3-2
CASSQGQNNQPQHF
TGTGCCAGCAGCCAAGGACAGAACAATCAGCCCCAGCATTTT
>TRBD1|.|TRBJ1-5|TRBV30
CAWSSLLGQGNQPQHF
TGTGCCTGGAGTTCCCTATTGGGACAGGGCAATCAGCCCCAGCATTTT
>.|once|TRBJ1-1|TRBV6-2/TRBV6-3
CASSHRESGEAFF
TGTGCCAGCAGCCACAGGGAATCTGGTGAAGCTTTCTTT
>TRBD1|.|TRBJ2-1|TRBV7-8
CASSPSGTGGLSYNEQFF
TGTGCCAGCAGCCCAAGCGGGACAGGGGGCCTCTCCTACAATGAGCAGTTCTTC
>TRBD2|once|TRBJ2-1|TRBV7-9
CASSLRGGGNNEQFF
TGTGCCAGCAGCCTCCGGGGGGGCGGGAACAATGAGCAGTTCTTC
>TRBD1|.|TRBJ2-6|TRBV4-2
CASSQEPGTAGANVLTF
TGTGCCAGCAGCCAAGAACCAGGGACAGCTGGGGCCAACGTCCTGACTTTC
>.|.|TRBJ1-5|TRBV15
CATSTGGTASNQPQHF
TGTGCCACCAGCACCGGGGGGACCGCTAGCAATCAGCCCCAGCATTTT
>TRBD1|.|TRBJ1-4|TRBV6-5
CASRKAGTVNEKLFF
TGTGCCAGCAGGAAAGCCGGGACAGTAAATGAAAAACTGTTTTTT
>.|.|TRBJ2-1|TRBV19
CASSMTLQGGDNEQFF
TGTGCCAGTAGTATGACCCTACAGGGGGGGGACAATGAGCAGTTCTTC
>TRBD1|.|TRBJ1-4|TRBV28
CASSEGGTANEKLFF
TGTGCCAGCAGCGAGGGGGGGACAGCTAATGAAAAACTGTTTTTT